A single sample gave rise to the 15 T cell receptor beta chains below, sequenced in a study of regulatory T cells in long-lasting Graves disease. Time point: newly diagnosed GD, antithyroid drugs for less than 3 months. From PBMCs, RNA was extracted and then used to make the TCR library. For TCR beta, libraries came from iRepertoire HTBI primers and Arm-PCR of CDR3 regions. Via MiXCR, TCRdb re-called the multiplex PCR reads, giving one row per CDR3 protein. The sample yields approximately 470,000 distinct CDR3 sequences, 15% to 20% seen once. These sequences were also reported in another study, on T cells in Graves' hyperthyroidism and ophthalmopathy.

Material: peripheral blood mononuclear cells (PBMCs), obtained at new diagnosis, from a patient treated with antithyroid drugs. The receptors come from a middle-aged man with Graves disease.

This clonotype was detected only a few times. The chain uses TRBV6-1 and TRBJ1-2; TRBD1 matches 9 bases. The CDR3 contains 14 residues. CDR1 and CDR2 (germline): MNHNS, SASEGT. V lost 2 bases, J lost 6 bases, and 4 bases stayed unmatched. The chain's CDR3 is CASSERGQGDGYTF. DNA for the CDR3: TGTGCCAGCAGTGAACGGGGACAGGGCGATGGCTACACCTTC.

Only a few counts were recorded for this clonotype. The V and J genes are TRBV19 and TRBJ1-5; D ambiguous. The CDR3 loop spans 13 amino acids. Trimming took 0 bases from V and 1 from J, leaving 1 base between them. The germline V gene encodes CDR1 LNHDA and CDR2 SQIVND (reference sequence). In DNA, the CDR3 is TGTGCCAGTAGTATAGAGAGCAATCAGCCCCAGCATTTT. This translates into CASSIESNQPQHF.

This clonotype was observed a handful of times. V gene TRBV6-1 combines with J gene TRBJ2-5, with 10 bases lining up with TRBD2. Germline V lookup: CDR1 MNHNS, CDR2 SASEGT. This CDR3 spans 15 amino acids. V lost 6 bases to trimming and J lost 5 bases; unmatched junction nucleotides: 9. CDR3 DNA: TGTGCCAGCAGACCTACTAGCGGGAAACGGGAGACCCAGTACTTC. Protein sequence: CASRPTSGKRETQYF.

This clonotype was seen only a few times. This chain links TRBV6-1 with TRBJ2-7; D may be TRBD1 (6 bases). V shed 2 bases and J shed 4 bases, with 12 bases lying between them. CDR1 and CDR2 (germline): MNHNS, SASEGT. The CDR3 extends over 14 amino acids. The chain's CDR3 is CASSEIGGHYEQYF. The CDR3 region has the DNA TGTGCCAGCAGTGAAATAGGGGGACATTACGAGCAGTACTTC.

The chain is built from TRBV5-1 and TRBJ2-5; D is unclear. Trimming took off 2 bases at V and 3 bases at J, with 11 bases between the two ends. Germline values: CDR1 SGHRS, CDR2 YFSETQ. The CDR3 contains 14 residues. The CDR3 nucleotides read TGCGCCAGCAGCTTAGGGCCGGTTGAAGAGACCCAGTACTTC. It specifies CASSLGPVEETQYF.

Ten or more counts support this clonotype. The chain recombines TRBV3-1 with TRBJ1-1; tentatively, D is TRBD1 (5 bases). The V and J ends lost 2 bases and 4 bases respectively, with 8 bases between them. The CDR3 contains 13 residues. Per germline, CDR1 LGHDT and CDR2 YNNKEL (reference sequence). The CDR3 DNA sequence: TGTGCCAGCAGCCAATATGGGGGCACTGAAGCTTTCTTT. This codes for CASSQYGGTEAFF.

This clonotype was picked up many times. The rearrangement links TRBV11-2 to TRBJ2-7; D gene ambiguous. Germline V gene lookup returns CDR1 SGHAT and CDR2 FQNNGV. The CDR3 totals 13 residues. Trimming shortened V by 1 base and J by 7 bases, and 11 bases separated the two germline ends. CDR3 residues: CASSLAPSWEQYF. The CDR3 DNA follows: TGTGCCAGCAGCTTAGCTCCCTCTTGGGAGCAGTACTTC.

By sample share, this clonotype is medium-sized. V usage is TRBV2 and J usage is TRBJ2-5; a possible D gene is TRBD1 (5 bases). V was shortened by 0 bases and J by 5 bases, with 10 bases between the two germline ends. CDR3 length: 14 residues. Germline V CDR1 and CDR2: SNHLY, FYNNEI. This chain's CDR3 is CASSEAQGGETQYF. The CDR3 region has the DNA TGTGCCAGCAGTGAAGCCCAGGGTGGGGAGACCCAGTACTTC.

This chain connects TRBV2 to TRBJ2-3; 10 bases are shared with TRBD2. CDR3 length equals 16 residues. V lost 5 bases to trimming and J lost 6 bases; unmatched junction nucleotides: 11. Germline CDR1 is SNHLY and CDR2 is FYNNEI. CDR3 coding DNA: TGTGCCAGCAGTCCGCTAAGCGGGAGGGCCTCGGATACGCAGTATTTT. Its protein is CASSPLSGRASDTQYF.

Ten or more counts support this clonotype. The chain recombines TRBV20-1 with TRBJ1-5; possibly TRBD1 for D (6 bases). The CDR3 covers 13 residues. Trimming removed 5 bases at V and 3 bases at J, with 11 bases between. Germline assignment: CDR1 DFQATT and CDR2 SNEGSKA (reference sequence). CDR3 sequence reads: CSAQGQANQPQHF. CDR3 coding DNA: TGCAGTGCTCAGGGACAAGCCAATCAGCCCCAGCATTTT.

This chain connects TRBV9 to TRBJ2-1; 8 bases agree with TRBD2. The J segment lost 7 bases and the V segment lost 4 bases, leaving 10 bases of the junction unmatched. Germline V CDR1 and CDR2: SGDLS, YYNGEE. The CDR3 has 15 residues. CDR3 DNA: TGTGCCAGCAGCCCCACTAGCGGCGTAGGGAATGAGCAGTTCTTC. Translated, it gives CASSPTSGVGNEQFF. Supplemented by reference TRBV9 and TRBJ2-1, the full variable domain reads DSGVTQTPKHLITATGQRVTLRCSPRSGDLSVYWYQQSLDQGLQFLIQYYNGEERAKGNILERFSAQQFPDLHSELNLSSLELGDSALYFCASSPTSGVGNEQFFGPGTRLTVL.

The sample holds a few counts of this clonotype. The chain recombines TRBV15 with TRBJ1-6; D is uncertain. The V end lost 5 bases, the J end lost 5 bases, and 4 bases lay between the germline ends. The CDR3 sequence is 12 residues long. Germline V gives CDR1 LNHNV, CDR2 YYDKDF (reference sequence). The CDR3 loop reads CATSGNNSPLHF. CDR3 coding DNA: TGTGCCACCAGCGGCAATAATTCACCCCTCCACTTT.

This clonotype was observed at least ten times. The V gene is TRBV5-1, the J gene TRBJ1-2; 8 nucleotides agree with TRBD1. This CDR3 region has 16 residues. Germline V gene sequence: CDR1 SGHRS, CDR2 YFSETQ. V gave up 7 bases and J gave up 5 bases; unmatched junction bases: 16. The CDR3 nucleotides are TGCGCCAGCTCTCGTCTCTCAGCCGGGACAGGATATGGCTACACCTTC. As protein: CASSRLSAGTGYGYTF. The full variable domain, its missing parts supplied by reference TRBV5-1 and TRBJ1-2, is KAGVTQTPRYLIKTRGQQVTLSCSPISGHRSVSWYQQTPGQGLQFLFEYFSETQRNKGNFPGRFSGRQFSNSRSEMNVSTLELGDSALYLCASSRLSAGTGYGYTFGSGTRLTVV.

This chain connects TRBV14 to TRBJ2-6, with D hard to call. Trimming removed 0 bases at V and 2 bases at J, with 8 bases between. In germline, CDR1 is SGHDN, CDR2 FVKESK. The CDR3 is made up of 16 amino acids. DNA for the CDR3: TGTGCCAGCAGCCAAGAGAACTATCCTGGGGCCAACGTCCTGACTTTC. Translation: CASSQENYPGANVLTF.

This clonotype was observed at least ten times. The chain joins TRBV2 to TRBJ2-1; 8 bases fit TRBD2. CDR3 length equals 10 residues. The germline V gene has CDR1 SNHLY and CDR2 FYNNEI. Trimming removed 7 bases from V and 15 bases from J; junction bases left unmatched: 5. CDR3 nucleotides: TGTGCCAGCATTGGACTAGCACTGTTCTTC. Translated: CASIGLALFF.